These 7 T cell receptor beta chains came from one sample sequenced in a study of glioma-infiltrating T cells. TCR alpha and beta CDR3 regions were amplified from RNA using iRepertoire nested multiplex PCR. TCRdb reprocessed the multiplex PCR reads via MiXCR and lists one record per CDR3 protein. The repertoire holds 150,000 to 200,000 distinct CDR3 sequences, with more than 35% as singletons. The source material was glioma tissue, nonneoplastic brain tissue, or PBMCs (not recorded which). The receptors here all came from a human donor with low-grade glioma or glioblastoma, undergoing nonglioma brain surgery, or in good health (not recorded which).

This chain connects TRBV7-2 to TRBJ2-3; TRBD2 matches 11 bases. Trimming took 5 bases from V and 1 from J; bases not matched to a gene: 17. CDR1 is SGHTA and CDR2 is FQGNSA in the germline V gene. This CDR3 contains 20 residues. The CDR3 sequence: CASSRITPGLADGGTDTQYF. The DNA of the CDR3 is TGTGCCAGCAGCCGTATTACACCGGGACTAGCGGACGGCGGCACAGATACGCAGTATTTT. The full variable domain, its missing parts supplied by reference TRBV7-2 and TRBJ2-3, is GAGVSQSPSNKVTEKGKDVELRCDPISGHTALYWYRQSLGQGLEFLIYFQGNSAPDKSGLPSDRFSAERTGGSVSTLTIQRTQQEDSAVYLCASSRITPGLADGGTDTQYFGPGTRLTVL.

This clonotype came up once. This may stem from a read error, because a much larger clone lies one nucleotide away. The V and J genes are TRBV7-9 and TRBJ1-2; D is ambiguous. This CDR3 has 13 residues. V was clipped by 2 bases and J by 3 bases, with 7 bases between them. Germline V gives CDR1 SEHNR, CDR2 FQNEAQ (reference sequence). The CDR3 nucleotides read TGTGCCAGCAGCTTAATAAGCGACTATGGCTACACCTTC. Its translation: CASSLISDYGYTF.

To note about this clonotype: Given a much more abundant clone one base away, this may be a read error. The conserved closing phenylalanine or tryptophan is absent in this CDR3, likely reflecting a read error. The rearrangement joins TRBV20-1 to TRBJ2-7; no clear D gene. Trimming cost V 5 bases and J 0 bases, with 8 bases left between them. This CDR3 has 12 amino acids. Germline V lookup: CDR1 DFQATT, CDR2 SNEGSKA (reference sequence). CDR3 DNA: TGCAGTGCTCAGTACACCTCCTACGAGCAGTACCTC. It translates to CSAQYTSYEQYL.

Note on this clonotype: A clone one base away is much larger, so this may be a read error. CDR3 protein: CASKSPVGNTIYF. The CDR3 DNA is TGTGCCAGTAAATCCCCGGTAGGAAACACCATATATTTT. V is TRBV19 and J is TRBJ1-3, with D unclear. This CDR3 has 13 amino acids. Deletions cut 7 bases from V and 4 bases from J, with 11 bases between. Germline assignment: CDR1 LNHDA and CDR2 SQIVND (reference sequence).

There are a few counts of this clonotype. The V gene is TRBV2, the J gene TRBJ2-3; maybe TRBD1 (5 bases). From germline, CDR1 is SNHLY and CDR2 FYNNEI. V was pared by 6 bases and J by 0 bases, with 10 bases between. The CDR3 runs 14 residues. CDR3 region: CASSQGSSTDTQYF. For the CDR3, the DNA is TGTGCCAGCAGCCAGGGATCTAGCACAGATACGCAGTATTTT.

This chain connects TRBV19 to TRBJ2-6; D ambiguous. There are 13 residues in the CDR3. Germline CDR1 reads LNHDA; CDR2 reads SQIVND (reference sequence). Trimming took 4 bases from V and 0 from J, leaving 1 base between them. CDR3 sequence: CASSTSGANVLTF. In DNA, the CDR3 is TGTGCCAGTAGTACCTCTGGGGCCAACGTCCTGACTTTC.

This clonotype appeared many times. The chain links TRBV2 to TRBJ2-1, with D maybe TRBD1 (6 bases). This CDR3 contains 14 residues. From germline, CDR1 is SNHLY and CDR2 FYNNEI. V was cut by 7 bases and J by 4 bases, with 14 bases left in between. In DNA, the CDR3 is TGTGCCAGCAATAGAGTCCAGGGGTACAATGAGCAGTTCTTC. It is translated as CASNRVQGYNEQFF.